A single sample gave rise to the 16 T cell receptor beta chains below, sequenced in a study of blood T cell repertoires in COVID-19. This table comes from immunoSEQ multiplex PCR, and its TCRdb copy is limited to in-frame clones, with some not included. This repertoire shows about 50,000 clones, roughly four fifths found once; its top ten account for under 30%. Sequencing input: peripheral blood. The source of these receptors is an elderly woman with COVID-19, enrolled during active disease.

The gene calls are TRBV4-1 and TRBJ1-2; 7 bases align to TRBD1. CDR3 length: 14 amino acids. The V segment lost 1 base and the J segment 7 bases; nucleotides outside the gene matches: 6. Germline V gene sequence: CDR1 MGHRA, CDR2 YSYEKL. The CDR3 loop reads CASSQATGWAGYTF. For the CDR3, the DNA is TGCGCCAGCAGCCAAGCGACAGGGTGGGCTGGCTACACCTTC.

The chain combines TRBV4-1 with TRBJ2-3, with D perhaps matching TRBD1 (5 bases). The CDR3 consists of 15 residues. The germline gives CDR1 MGHRA, CDR2 YSYEKL. The V gene lost 1 base and the J gene lost 1 base, with 9 bases spanning the gap. DNA for the CDR3: TGCGCCAGCAGCCAAGTAGGGGCAGGCACAGATACGCAGTATTTT. It translates to CASSQVGAGTDTQYF.

The chain uses TRBV4-1 and TRBJ2-3, with TRBD2 as a possible D gene (6 bases). V was pared by 0 bases and J by 11 bases, with 24 bases between. This CDR3 spans 17 amino acids. Germline CDR1 and CDR2: MGHRA and YSYEKL. CDR3: CASSQETFLVGGEEQYF. CDR3 nucleotide sequence: TGCGCCAGCAGCCAAGAGACCTTTTTAGTGGGGGGTGAGGAGCAGTATTTT.

The chain combines TRBV5-4 with TRBJ2-1, with 12 nucleotides matching TRBD2. This CDR3 has 15 amino acids. Trimming took 2 bases from V and 9 from J; bases not matched to a gene: 6. The V gene's germline CDR1 is SGHNT and CDR2 YYREEE (reference sequence). The CDR3, as DNA: TGTGCCAGCAGCTTTAGACTAGCGGGAGTGGGTGAGCAGTTCTTC. Its translation: CASSFRLAGVGEQFF.

V gene TRBV28 combines with J gene TRBJ2-3; 7 nucleotides align to TRBD2. Germline V lookup: CDR1 MDHEN, CDR2 SYDVKM. There are 14 residues in the CDR3. The V segment lost 6 bases and the J segment 6 bases; nucleotides outside the gene matches: 9. The CDR3 sequence is CASSPMGGRDTQYF. The CDR3 DNA follows: TGTGCCAGCAGCCCGATGGGGGGGAGGGATACGCAGTATTTT.

This clone was counted between two and nine times. This rearrangement joins TRBV7-9 to TRBJ1-2, with unresolved D. Germline V lookup: CDR1 SEHNR, CDR2 FQNEAQ (reference sequence). Trimming stripped 4 bases from V and 3 bases from J, with 15 bases between. CDR3 length: 15 amino acids. The CDR3 bases are TGTGCCAGCAGCTCCCTCACCCTCCGGGACTATGGCTACACCTTC. Its protein product is CASSSLTLRDYGYTF.

In its sample, this clone was seen once. The chain uses TRBV7-3 and TRBJ2-3; 7 positions match TRBD2. The CDR3 has 16 amino acids. The ends lost 2 bases at V and 0 bases at J; junction bases unmatched: 5. Germline V CDR1 and CDR2: SGHTA, FQGTGA. The CDR3 sequence: CASSLGLSGSTDTQYF. In DNA, the CDR3 is TGTGCCAGCAGCTTAGGGCTTAGCGGGAGCACAGATACGCAGTATTTT.

The chain has TRBV6-4 and TRBJ2-3; 10 bases map to TRBD2. Germline trimming cut 2 bases from V and 6 bases from J; bases unmatched to any gene: 5. CDR1 and CDR2 from the germline V gene are MRHNA and SNTAGT. CDR3 length: 15 residues. The CDR3 reads CASSDTAGGRDTQYF. CDR3 in DNA: TGTGCCAGCAGTGACACAGCGGGAGGGCGGGATACGCAGTATTTT.

V and J are TRBV19 and TRBJ1-5; D possibly corresponds to TRBD1 (6 bases). Per the germline V gene, CDR1 is LNHDA and CDR2 is SQIVND (reference sequence). The length of the CDR3 is 13 residues. The ends were cut back, 11 bases at V and 2 bases at J, with 13 bases in the middle. CDR3 residues: CASGGGGNQPQHF. The CDR3 DNA is TGTGCCTCGGGAGGGGGTGGCAATCAGCCCCAGCATTTT.

The genes are TRBV28 and TRBJ1-6; 8 bases line up with TRBD1. The CDR3 extends over 17 amino acids. Losses at the gene ends were 2 bases for V and 11 bases for J; bases not matched to a gene: 14. Germline V gene lookup returns CDR1 MDHEN and CDR2 SYDVKM. Here the CDR3 DNA reads TGTGCCAGCAGTTTACCAGGGGGCGATTATTTAGAGGCACCCCTCCACTTT. Translation gives CASSLPGGDYLEAPLHF.

The chain carries TRBV7-9 and TRBJ2-2, with 7 bases aligning to TRBD1. The CDR3 runs 14 residues. V lost 2 bases and J lost 3; bases outside the gene matches: 0. Germline CDR1 is SEHNR and CDR2 is FQNEAQ (reference sequence). CDR3: CASSLTGDTGELFF. CDR3 coding DNA: TGTGCCAGCAGCTTAACAGGGGACACCGGGGAGCTGTTTTTT.

The chain combines TRBV5-8 with TRBJ2-5; 8 nucleotides match TRBD2. With V trimmed by 1 base and J by 5 bases, 4 bases remained unmatched. Germline V gives CDR1 SGHTS, CDR2 YDEGEE. The CDR3 has 14 residues. Written as DNA, the CDR3 is TGTGCCAGCAGCTTGTATCTAGCGGGTGAGACCCAGTACTTC. Its translation is CASSLYLAGETQYF.

The rearrangement uses TRBV18 and TRBJ2-1; 10 bases map to TRBD2. The CDR3 runs to 17 residues. V dropped 0 bases and J dropped 7; count of bases not matched to a gene: 9. In germline, CDR1 is KGHSH, CDR2 LQKENI. In nucleotides, the CDR3 is TGTGCCAGCTCACCACCGAGCTCGACTAGCGGGTCTAATGAGCAGTTCTTC. It encodes CASSPPSSTSGSNEQFF.

The rearrangement joins TRBV7-2 to TRBJ2-7; the match to TRBD2 covers 8 bases. The CDR3 runs 15 residues. The J segment lost 4 bases and the V segment lost 1 base, leaving 6 bases of the junction unmatched. CDR1 is SGHTA, CDR2 FQGNSA, per germline. CDR3 amino acids: CASSLGIAGRYEQYF. In DNA form, the CDR3 reads TGTGCCAGCAGCTTAGGGATAGCGGGAAGGTACGAGCAGTACTTC.

This clone was detected only once. The chain couples TRBV28 to TRBJ2-7, with a possible D match to TRBD2 (5 bases). The CDR3 totals 13 residues. CDR1 MDHEN and CDR2 SYDVKM come from the germline V gene. Trimming took 2 bases from V and 2 from J, leaving 7 bases between them. CDR3 in DNA: TGTGCCAGCAGTTTAGGACTTCCCTACGAGCAGTACTTC. As protein: CASSLGLPYEQYF.

The rearrangement links TRBV2 to TRBJ2-5; D unclear. V was cut by 6 bases and J by 2 bases, with 10 bases left in between. This CDR3 comprises 13 residues. Germline loops: CDR1 SNHLY, CDR2 FYNNEI. The CDR3 DNA reads TGTGCCAGCAGGAGAGAGCAACAAGAGACCCAGTACTTC. It encodes CASRREQQETQYF. Supplemented by reference TRBV2 and TRBJ2-5, the full variable domain reads EPEVTQTPSHQVTQMGQEVILRCVPISNHLYFYWYRQILGQKVEFLVSFYNNEISEKSEIFDDQFSVERPDGSNFTLKIRSTKLEDSAMYFCASRREQQETQYFGPGTRLLVL.